This T cell receptor beta chain was sequenced for a study of blood T cell repertoires in COVID-19. On the study more broadly: Researchers got acute and convalescent COVID-19 samples from the United States, Italy and Spain. PBMCs, B-cell-depleted T cells, or T cells provided the cDNA or gDNA that made up the material.

In the original analysis: Amplification with reference gene primers provided the estimates of nucleated cell counts. Repertoires were generated with immunoSEQ multiplex PCR, while TCRdb's copy carries only in-frame clones and drops some. V and J calls and clone size are copied from that table; D and trimming were computed from the DNA. The sample contains approximately 200,000 clones, 94% of which appear only once. It was during active infection that Seattle patients were enrolled and then longitudinally followed. V shed 0 bases and J shed 2 bases, with 14 bases lying between them. The CDR3 is made up of 17 amino acids. Germline CDR1 LGHDT, CDR2 YNNKEL (reference sequence).

Source material: peripheral blood. This chain connects TRBV3-1 (or the pseudogene TRBV3-2) to TRBJ2-4; D unresolved. The TCR was taken from a man younger than 40 with COVID-19, enrolled during active disease. CDR3 sequence (DNA): TGTGCCAGCAGCCAAGATAACCCCCGGGTTACCAAAAACATTCAGTACTTC. Translating it yields CASSQDNPRVTKNIQYF.